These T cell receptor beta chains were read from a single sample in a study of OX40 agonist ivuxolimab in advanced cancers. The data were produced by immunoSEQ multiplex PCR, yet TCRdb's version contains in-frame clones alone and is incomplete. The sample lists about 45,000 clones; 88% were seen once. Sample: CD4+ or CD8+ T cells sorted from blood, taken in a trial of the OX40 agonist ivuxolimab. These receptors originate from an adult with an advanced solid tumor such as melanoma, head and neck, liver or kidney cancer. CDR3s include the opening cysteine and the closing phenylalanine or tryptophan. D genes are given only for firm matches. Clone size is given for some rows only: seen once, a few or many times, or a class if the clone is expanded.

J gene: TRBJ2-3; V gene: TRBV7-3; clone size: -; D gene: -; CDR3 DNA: TGTGCCAGCAGCCAAGGGGGGGGAAGCACAGATACGCAGTATTTT; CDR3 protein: CASSQGGGSTDTQYF
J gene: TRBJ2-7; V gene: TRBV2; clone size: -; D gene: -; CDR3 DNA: TGTGCCAGCAGTTCCCAGCCCTACGAGCAGTACTTC; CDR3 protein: CASSSQPYEQYF
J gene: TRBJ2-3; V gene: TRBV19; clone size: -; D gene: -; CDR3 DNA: TGTGCCAGTAGGGACCCTGGTGGGAGGACTAGCACAGATACGCAGTATTTT; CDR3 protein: CASRDPGGRTSTDTQYF
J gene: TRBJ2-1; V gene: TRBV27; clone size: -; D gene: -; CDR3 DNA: TGTGCCAGCAGGGGCGATTGGGCGGGTTACAATGAGCAGTTCTTC; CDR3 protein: CASRGDWAGYNEQFF
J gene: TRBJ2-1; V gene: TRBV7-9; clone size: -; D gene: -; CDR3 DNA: TGTGCCAGCAGCTTAGGGACCCATAATGAGCAGTTCTTC; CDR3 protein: CASSLGTHNEQFF
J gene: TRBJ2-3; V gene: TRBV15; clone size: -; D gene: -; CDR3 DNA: TGTGCCACCAGCAGAGCACGATCCACAGATACGCAGTATTTT; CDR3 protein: CATSRARSTDTQYF
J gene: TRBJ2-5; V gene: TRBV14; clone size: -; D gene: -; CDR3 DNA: TGTGCCAGCAGCCCAGGGGCACGAAAAGAGACCCAGTACTTC; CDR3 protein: CASSPGARKETQYF
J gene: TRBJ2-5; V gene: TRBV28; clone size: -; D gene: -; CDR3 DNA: TGTGCCAGCAGGGGGACAACACCGTACCAAGAGACCCAGTACTTC; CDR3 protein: CASRGTTPYQETQYF
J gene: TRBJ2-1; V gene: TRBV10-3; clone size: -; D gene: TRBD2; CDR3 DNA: TGTGCCATCAGTGATAGGGGACTAGCGGGATACGCCGAGCAGTTCTTC; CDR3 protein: CAISDRGLAGYAEQFF
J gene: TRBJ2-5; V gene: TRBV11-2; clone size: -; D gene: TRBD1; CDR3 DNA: TGTGCCAGCAGCGCCTCAGGGGGCAGGGAGACCCAGTACTTC; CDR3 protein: CASSASGGRETQYF
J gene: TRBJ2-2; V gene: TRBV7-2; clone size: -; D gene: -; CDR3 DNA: TGTGCCAGCAGCTTAATGCCGAACACCGGGGAGCTGTTTTTT; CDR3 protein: CASSLMPNTGELFF
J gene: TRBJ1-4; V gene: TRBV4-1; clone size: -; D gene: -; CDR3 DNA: TGCGCCAGCAGCCAGGGGGGGGCAGGTGAAAAACTGTTTTTT; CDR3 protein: CASSQGGAGEKLFF
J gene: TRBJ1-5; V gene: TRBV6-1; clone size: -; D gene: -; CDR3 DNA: TGTGCCAGCGGAAGGGAGGGAAATCAGCCCCAGCATTTT; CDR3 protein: CASGREGNQPQHF
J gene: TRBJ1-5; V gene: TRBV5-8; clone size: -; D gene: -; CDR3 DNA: TGTGCCAGCAGCTCCAGGAGAACAAGCAAAGGGGGCAATCAGCCCCAGCATTTT; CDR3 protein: CASSSRRTSKGGNQPQHF
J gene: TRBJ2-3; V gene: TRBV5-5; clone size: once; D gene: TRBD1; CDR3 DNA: TGTGCCAGCAGCCGGGACGGGACAGGGGTTAATAACGCGCAGTATTTT; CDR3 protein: CASSRDGTGVNNAQYF
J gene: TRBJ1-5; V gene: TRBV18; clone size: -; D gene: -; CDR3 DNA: TGTGCCAGCTCACCGAGTCGGGAGCAGCCCCAGCATTTT; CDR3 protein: CASSPSREQPQHF
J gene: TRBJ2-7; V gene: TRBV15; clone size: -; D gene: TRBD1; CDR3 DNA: TGTGCCACCAGCAGAGATCGGTTGGGACAGGGGAGGAACGAGCAGTACTTC; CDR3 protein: CATSRDRLGQGRNEQYF
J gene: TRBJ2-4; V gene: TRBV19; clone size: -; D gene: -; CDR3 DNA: TGTGCCAGTAGGAGGGGGGAAGGGTACATTCAGTACTTC; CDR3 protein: CASRRGEGYIQYF
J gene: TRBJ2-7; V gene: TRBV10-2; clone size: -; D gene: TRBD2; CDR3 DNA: TGCGCCAGCAGTGAGCCCGGGAGGGCCTACGAGCAGTACTTC; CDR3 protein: CASSEPGRAYEQYF
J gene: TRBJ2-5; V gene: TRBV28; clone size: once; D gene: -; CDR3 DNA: TGTGCCAGCAGTAAATCCAGAAACCAAGAGACCCAGTACTTC; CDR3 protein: CASSKSRNQETQYF
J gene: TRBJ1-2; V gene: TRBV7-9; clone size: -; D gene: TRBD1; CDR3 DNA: TGTGCCAGCAGTCGGGACAGTAACTATGGCTACACCTTC; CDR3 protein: CASSRDSNYGYTF
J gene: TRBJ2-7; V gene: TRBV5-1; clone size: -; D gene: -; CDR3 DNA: TGCGCCAGCAGCTTGGGTATGGAAAGGAGCGAGCAGTACTTC; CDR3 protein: CASSLGMERSEQYF